This T cell receptor beta chain stems from a study of T cells in Graves' hyperthyroidism and ophthalmopathy. Diagnoses were made from clinical symptoms, serum measures (thyroxine and TRAb), thyroid ultrasound and orbital computed tomography. This clonotype was detected many times. RNA transcripts served as the template for amplifying TCR beta CDR3 regions. Carried out on the TCR CDR3, a first-round RT-PCR used the HTBI primer set. Each CDR3 protein is one row after TCRdb ran MiXCR on the multiplex PCR reads. Of about 200,000 distinct CDR3 sequences listed, about a sixth are singletons. The ends lost 0 bases at V and 7 bases at J; junction bases unmatched: 6. The CDR3 spans 15 residues. Germline V lookup: CDR1 SGHNT, CDR2 YENEEA.

This receptor was obtained from a woman in her forties or fifties with Graves' hyperthyroidism. The sample comprised blood. The chain employs TRBV11-3 and TRBJ2-1; 7 nucleotides align to TRBD2. DNA of the CDR3: TGTGCCAGCAGCTTAGATTGGGGGGGGGGAAATGAGCAGTTCTTC. Amino acid sequence: CASSLDWGGGNEQFF. Full variable domain (remainder filled in from reference TRBV11-3 and TRBJ2-1): EAGVVQSPRYKIIEKKQPVAFWCNPISGHNTLYWYLQNLGQGPELLIRYENEEAVDDSQLPKDRFSAERLKGVDSTLKIQPAELGDSAVYLCASSLDWGGGNEQFFGPGTRLTVL.